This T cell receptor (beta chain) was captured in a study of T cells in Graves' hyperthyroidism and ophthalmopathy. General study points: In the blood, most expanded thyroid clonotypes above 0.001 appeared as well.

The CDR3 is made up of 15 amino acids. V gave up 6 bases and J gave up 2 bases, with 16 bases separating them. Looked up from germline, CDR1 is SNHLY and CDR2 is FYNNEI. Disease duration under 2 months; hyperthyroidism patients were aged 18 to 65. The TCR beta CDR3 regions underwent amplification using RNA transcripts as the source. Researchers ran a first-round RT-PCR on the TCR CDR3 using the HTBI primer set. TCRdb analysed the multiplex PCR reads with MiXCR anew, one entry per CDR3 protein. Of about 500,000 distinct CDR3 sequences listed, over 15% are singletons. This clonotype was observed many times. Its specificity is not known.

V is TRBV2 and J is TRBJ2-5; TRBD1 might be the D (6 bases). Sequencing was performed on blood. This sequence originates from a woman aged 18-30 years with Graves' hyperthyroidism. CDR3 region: CASRSGHSPQETQYF. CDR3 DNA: TGTGCCAGCAGGTCGGGACACTCGCCTCAAGAGACCCAGTACTTC.